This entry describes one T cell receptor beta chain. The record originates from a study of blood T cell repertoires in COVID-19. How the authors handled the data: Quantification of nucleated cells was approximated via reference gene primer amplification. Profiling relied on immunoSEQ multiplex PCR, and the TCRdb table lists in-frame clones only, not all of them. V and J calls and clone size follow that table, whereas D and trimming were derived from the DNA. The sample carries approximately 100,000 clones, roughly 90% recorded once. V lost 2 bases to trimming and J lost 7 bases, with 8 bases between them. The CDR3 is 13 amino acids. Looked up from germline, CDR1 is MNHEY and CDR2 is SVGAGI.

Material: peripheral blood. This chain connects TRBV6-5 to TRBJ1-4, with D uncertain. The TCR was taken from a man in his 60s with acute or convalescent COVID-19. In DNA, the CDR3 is TGTGCCAGCAGTTACATAGTTGGTGAAAAACTGTTTTTT. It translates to CASSYIVGEKLFF.